The 27 T cell receptor beta chains presented below share a single source sample, sequenced in a study of T-cell memory formation after mild COVID-19. One entry per CDR3 protein, called by TCRdb with MiXCR from the 5' RACE reads. Of about 560,000 distinct CDR3 sequences listed, over 15% are singletons. The sample comprised PBMCs or a T cell subset sorted from them (not recorded which). The origin of the receptors is an adult woman who had mild COVID-19 (a few samples of this study predate the infection). Cell type and time point are not known.

The chain uses TRBV19 and TRBJ2-1; D unclear. Trimming shortened V by 6 bases and J by 0 bases, and 6 bases separated the two germline ends. CDR1 and CDR2 (germline): LNHDA, SQIVND (reference sequence). The CDR3 extends over 13 amino acids. DNA of the CDR3: TGTGCCAGTAGGGTGAGCTCCTACAATGAGCAGTTCTTC. Translating gives CASRVSSYNEQFF.

This clonotype was seen repeatedly, ten times or more. The V and J genes are TRBV4-3 and TRBJ2-3; no clear D gene. V was pared by 0 bases and J by 5 bases, with 6 bases between. The CDR3 is made up of 13 amino acids. CDR1 LGHNA and CDR2 YSLEER come from the germline V gene. The CDR3 coding sequence is TGCGCCAGCAGCCAAGATCTGGGAGATACGCAGTATTTT. Amino acids: CASSQDLGDTQYF.

This chain connects TRBV2 to TRBJ1-1, with 9 bases matching TRBD1. The junction had 6 bases not matched to a gene; V was cut back by 6 bases and J by 4 bases. Germline V gene data show CDR1 as SNHLY and CDR2 as FYNNEI. The CDR3 has 14 amino acids. CDR3 protein: CASREQGAFTEAFF. In DNA form, the CDR3 reads TGTGCCAGCAGGGAACAGGGGGCTTTCACTGAAGCTTTCTTT.

This chain uses TRBV25-1 with TRBJ2-7; TRBD1 might be the D (5 bases). Germline loops: CDR1 MGHDK, CDR2 SYGVNS. The CDR3 has 13 amino acids. The V gene lost 2 bases and the J gene lost 2 bases, with 7 bases spanning the gap. CDR3 coding DNA: TGTGCCAGCAGTGAACAGGGAACCTACGAGCAGTACTTC. Translating it yields CASSEQGTYEQYF.

This clonotype has more than one count but fewer than ten. CDR3 bases: TGTGCCAGTAGTACCACACAGGGGTCCCGGGGCGATGAGCAGTTCTTC. It encodes CASSTTQGSRGDEQFF. The chain combines TRBV19 with TRBJ2-1, with 7 bases that match TRBD1. The germline gives CDR1 LNHDA, CDR2 SQIVND (reference sequence). The V gene end was trimmed by 4 bases and the J gene end by 8 bases; junction bases not matched to a gene: 14. The CDR3 runs to 16 residues.

V and J are TRBV12-3 or TRBV12-4 and TRBJ1-5; no reliable D call. This CDR3 has 13 residues. Trimming cost V 7 bases and J 7 bases, with 14 bases left between them. In nucleotides, the CDR3 is TGTGCCAGCACTCTCGGGTGGGGACAGCCCCAGCATTTT. Its translation: CASTLGWGQPQHF.

About this clonotype: One junction end does not reproduce the germline sequence, and a read error may be involved. V usage is TRBV12-3 or TRBV12-4 and J usage is TRBJ2-1; 12 bases map to TRBD2. The CDR3 is 14 residues long. The CDR3 DNA reads as TGTGACAGCAGTCGACTAGCGGGAGTTTATGAGCAGTTCTTC. Translated, it gives CDSSRLAGVYEQFF.

This clonotype has only a few counts. The chain combines TRBV6-1 with TRBJ2-5; D is undetermined. Germline lookup yields CDR1 MNHNS and CDR2 SASEGT. The V end was cut by 7 bases, the J end by 3 bases, with 12 bases between. The CDR3 loop spans 13 amino acids. CDR3 sequence: CASKRSAKETQYF. In DNA form, the CDR3 reads TGTGCCAGCAAGAGGTCGGCTAAAGAGACCCAGTACTTC.

This rearrangement joins TRBV25-1 to TRBJ2-7; D possibly corresponds to TRBD2 (6 bases). In germline, CDR1 is MGHDK, CDR2 SYGVNS. The CDR3 is made up of 15 amino acids. The V and J ends lost 2 bases and 3 bases respectively, with 14 bases between them. The CDR3 DNA follows: TGTGCCAGCAGTGAACATGGGAGGCGAGACTACGAGCAGTACTTC. Protein: CASSEHGRRDYEQYF.

This clonotype was recorded many times. This rearrangement joins TRBV20-1 to TRBJ2-5; D is unclear. The CDR3 totals 15 residues. CDR1 is DFQATT and CDR2 is SNEGSKA in the germline V gene (reference sequence). Trimming removed 2 bases from V and 0 bases from J, with 13 bases in between. Here the CDR3 DNA reads TGCAGTGCTAGACTCCCTTTCGGCTACCAAGAGACCCAGTACTTC. It encodes CSARLPFGYQETQYF.

This clonotype was recorded a few times. The J gene is TRBJ2-5, the V gene TRBV5-1; 10 positions agree with TRBD2. The junction had 8 bases not matched to a gene; V was cut back by 2 bases and J by 4 bases. The CDR3 loop spans 16 amino acids. Germline loops: CDR1 SGHRS, CDR2 YFSETQ. CDR3 nucleotides: TGCGCCAGCAGCTTTGGGGCTAGCGGGAGCGTAGAGACCCAGTACTTC. The encoded protein is CASSFGASGSVETQYF.

This clonotype was recorded a few times. The V gene is TRBV7-9, the J gene TRBJ2-1; tentative D call: TRBD2 (6 bases). From germline, CDR1 is SEHNR and CDR2 FQNEAQ (reference sequence). V lost 1 base and J lost 8, with 15 bases in between. This CDR3 contains 15 residues. The CDR3 here is CASSLGMEGRDEQFF. CDR3 bases: TGTGCCAGCAGCTTAGGAATGGAGGGTCGGGATGAGCAGTTCTTC.

The chain links TRBV2 to TRBJ2-7, with 7 bases lining up with TRBD2. V lost 2 bases to trimming and J lost 4 bases; unmatched junction nucleotides: 11. This CDR3 has 16 amino acids. Germline V gives CDR1 SNHLY, CDR2 FYNNEI. CDR3 nucleotides: TGTGCCAGCAGTGAAATTGGCGGGAGTGAACTTTACGAGCAGTACTTC. The encoded protein is CASSEIGGSELYEQYF.

A remark on this clonotype: An end of the junction differs from the germline gene, which may be a read error. The chain couples TRBV29-1 to TRBJ1-2; unclear D gene. The CDR3 runs to 12 residues. In germline, CDR1 is SQVTM, CDR2 ANQGSEA. The CDR3 DNA follows: TGCAGCGTTGAAGGCAGTCCCTACAGCTCGGCCTTC. The encoded protein is CSVEGSPYSSAF.

The J gene is TRBJ2-1, the V gene TRBV7-3; TRBD2 aligns across 10 bases. Trimming cost V 4 bases and J 7 bases; bases outside gene matches: 10. The CDR3 sequence is 16 residues long. Germline V gene data show CDR1 as SGHTA and CDR2 as FQGTGA. The CDR3 reads CASSSFSSGSWNEQFF. The CDR3 DNA is TGTGCCAGCAGCTCATTTTCTAGCGGGAGTTGGAATGAGCAGTTCTTC.

The V call is TRBV7-9, the J call TRBJ2-3; D may be TRBD1 or TRBD2 (5 bases each). Trimming took off 0 bases at V and 0 bases at J, with 16 bases between the two ends. There are 18 residues in the CDR3. Germline V gene lookup returns CDR1 SEHNR and CDR2 FQNEAQ (reference sequence). The CDR3 DNA is TGTGCCAGCAGCTTAGCCTCGGGACCCTCAGGGAGCACAGATACGCAGTATTTT. It translates to CASSLASGPSGSTDTQYF. The full variable domain, rest sourced from reference TRBV7-9 and TRBJ2-3, is DTGVSQNPRHKITKRGQNVTFRCDPISEHNRLYWYRQTLGQGPEFLTYFQNEAQLEKSRLLSDRFSAERPKGSFSTLEIQRTEQGDSAMYLCASSLASGPSGSTDTQYFGPGTRLTVL.

This clonotype occurred a few times. The chain carries TRBV30 and TRBJ2-2; D remains ambiguous. Trimming removed 0 bases from V and 1 base from J, with 3 bases in between. The CDR3 extends over 13 amino acids. The germline gives CDR1 GTSNPN, CDR2 SVGIG (reference sequence). The CDR3 protein is CAWSVQNTGELFF. CDR3 DNA: TGTGCCTGGAGTGTACAGAACACCGGGGAGCTGTTTTTT.

This sequence joins TRBV7-9 and TRBJ2-7; the match to TRBD2 covers 11 bases. With 5 bases clipped from V and 6 bases from J, the junction kept 12 bases outside the gene matches. The CDR3 extends over 16 amino acids. CDR1 is SEHNR, CDR2 FQNEAQ, per germline (reference sequence). The CDR3 bases are TGTGCCAGCAGCCCAAGACTAGCGGGAACGGTCAGCGAGCAGTACTTC. Its protein is CASSPRLAGTVSEQYF.

J is TRBJ2-7 and V is TRBV13; possible D gene TRBD1, 6 bases. Germline V gene data show CDR1 as PRHDT and CDR2 as FYEKMQ (reference sequence). The germline V and J ends were trimmed by 4 bases and 5 bases, with 21 bases remaining between them. The CDR3 runs 16 residues. CDR3 region: CASSSTRTVAFDEQYF. CDR3 nucleotides: TGTGCCAGCAGCTCAACCCGGACAGTAGCTTTCGACGAGCAGTACTTC.

This clonotype was observed a few times. The chain combines TRBV9 with TRBJ2-1, with D possibly being TRBD1 (6 bases). The germline V gene encodes CDR1 SGDLS and CDR2 YYNGEE. V gave up 4 bases and J gave up 6 bases, with 17 bases separating them. The CDR3 is made up of 15 amino acids. The CDR3 DNA is TGTGCCAGCAGCCCTAGACAGGCGTCAGGCAATGAGCAGTTCTTC. This sequence encodes CASSPRQASGNEQFF.

This chain connects TRBV6-5 to TRBJ2-4; D is unclear. The length of the CDR3 is 14 residues. The germline V gene encodes CDR1 MNHEY and CDR2 SVGAGI. Trimming shortened V by 4 bases and J by 0 bases, and 7 bases separated the two germline ends. The CDR3 sequence is CASSSSVAKNIQYF. As DNA, the CDR3 is TGTGCCAGCAGTTCATCAGTAGCCAAAAACATTCAGTACTTC.

In this sample, this clonotype turned up a few times. The chain carries TRBV7-2 and TRBJ2-2; 7 nucleotides align to TRBD1. Trimming removed 5 bases from V and 4 bases from J; junction bases left unmatched: 7. This CDR3 is 15 amino acids long. The germline V gene has CDR1 SGHTA and CDR2 FQGNSA. The CDR3 is CASSLTDRVTGELFF. DNA for the CDR3: TGTGCCAGCAGCCTCACCGACAGGGTCACCGGGGAGCTGTTTTTT.

The chain uses TRBV4-1 and TRBJ2-7; 9 nucleotides match TRBD2. V shed 3 bases, J shed 0 bases, and the junction held 6 bases outside the gene matches. Per germline, CDR1 MGHRA and CDR2 YSYEKL. The CDR3 runs 16 residues. The CDR3 region is CASSHHLAGDSYEQYF. CDR3 nucleotides: TGCGCCAGCAGCCACCACTTAGCGGGGGACTCCTACGAGCAGTACTTC.

This clonotype has more than one count but fewer than ten. V is TRBV29-1 and J is TRBJ2-5, with D perhaps TRBD2 (6 bases). Germline CDR1 SQVTM, CDR2 ANQGSEA. CDR3 size: 12 residues. Trimming left V 4 bases short and J 5 bases short, with 11 bases between. Here the CDR3 DNA reads TGCAGCGTTGTCTCTCGGGGGGAGACCCAGTACTTC. It specifies CSVVSRGETQYF.

This clonotype was observed a handful of times. This chain links TRBV11-2 with TRBJ2-7; the match to TRBD2 covers 7 bases. This CDR3 is 17 amino acids long. Losses at the gene ends were 4 bases for V and 0 bases for J; bases not matched to a gene: 12. Germline V gene lookup returns CDR1 SGHAT and CDR2 FQNNGV. The CDR3 DNA is TGTGCCAGCAGCTCACCTCATTCGGGACTACACTCCTACGAGCAGTACTTC. It specifies CASSSPHSGLHSYEQYF.

This clonotype was observed at least ten times. This rearrangement joins TRBV28 to TRBJ2-7; no clear D. V was trimmed by 5 bases and J by 3 bases, leaving 5 bases between them. The CDR3 loop spans 11 amino acids. Germline V gene sequence: CDR1 MDHEN, CDR2 SYDVKM. DNA of the CDR3: TGTGCCAGCAGTATGTTCTACGAGCAGTACTTC. Encoded protein: CASSMFYEQYF.

The chain uses TRBV5-1 and TRBJ1-1; 9 bases are a match to TRBD1. The germline V gene has CDR1 SGHRS and CDR2 YFSETQ. The V and J ends lost 4 bases and 6 bases, in that order; junction bases with no gene match: 16. This CDR3 comprises 17 residues. In DNA form, the CDR3 reads TGCGCCAGCAGCACCCGACCCCCGGGACAGGGATTCTCTGAAGCTTTCTTT. This gives the protein CASSTRPPGQGFSEAFF.